This TCR beta chain was recorded in a study of T cells after posttransplantation cyclophosphamide. General observations from the study: Donor-recipient repertoire similarity was low at 1-2 months, rising over year one. TRB overlap between skin or GI tissue T cells and blood was limited. Recipient CMV seropositivity and CMV reactivation strongly tracked TRB clonality.

This clone was seen ten or more times. Its antigen is currently unknown. Assay: immunoSEQ multiplex PCR; the TCRdb copy retains only in-frame clones and omits some. This sample carries 30,000 to 45,000 clones, none of them present only once. This clonotype was sampled from a girl aged 5 to 17 in good health, CMV-negative, and a related stem cell transplant donor. Material: PBMCs.

As DNA, the CDR3 is TGTGCCAGCAGTAAAGCGGGGGGGCGAAACAATGAGCAGTTCTTC. Its protein is CASSKAGGRNNEQFF. This chain links TRBV9 with TRBJ2-1; 10 positions match TRBD2. Per germline, CDR1 SGDLS and CDR2 YYNGEE. CDR3 length: 15 amino acids. J gave up 5 bases and V 5 bases, and 7 bases lay outside the gene matches.